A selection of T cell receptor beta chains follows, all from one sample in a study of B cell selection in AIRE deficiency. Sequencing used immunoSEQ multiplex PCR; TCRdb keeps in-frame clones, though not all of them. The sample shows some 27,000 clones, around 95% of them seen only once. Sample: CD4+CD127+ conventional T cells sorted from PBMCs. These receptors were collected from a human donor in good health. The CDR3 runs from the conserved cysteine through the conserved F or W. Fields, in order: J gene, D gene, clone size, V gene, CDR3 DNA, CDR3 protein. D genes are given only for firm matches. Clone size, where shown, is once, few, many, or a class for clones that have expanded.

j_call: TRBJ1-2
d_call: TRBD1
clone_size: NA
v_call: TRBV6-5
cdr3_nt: TGTGCCAGCAGTTACTCGGGGACAGGGGGTGGGTATGGCTACACCTTC
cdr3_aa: CASSYSGTGGGYGYTF

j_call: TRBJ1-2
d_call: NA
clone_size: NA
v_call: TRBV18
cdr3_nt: TGTGCCAGCTCACCTAGGCAGGGCACAAACTATGGCTACACCTTC
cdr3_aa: CASSPRQGTNYGYTF

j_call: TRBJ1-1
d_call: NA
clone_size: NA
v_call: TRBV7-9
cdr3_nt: TGTGCCAGCAGCCCCCGACAAAGCCTTCTACTGACGTGGGAAGCTTTCTTT
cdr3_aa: CASSPRQSLLLTWEAFF

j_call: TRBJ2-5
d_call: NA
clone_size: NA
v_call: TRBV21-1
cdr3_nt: TGTGCCAGCAGCCTCAAATTTGGGGGGCCGGAGGGGACCCAGTACTTC
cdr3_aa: CASSLKFGGPEGTQYF

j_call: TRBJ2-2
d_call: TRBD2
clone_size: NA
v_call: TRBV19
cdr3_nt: TGTGCCAGTAGTATAGTTAAACTAGCGGGGACTACCGGGGAGCTGTTTTTT
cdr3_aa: CASSIVKLAGTTGELFF

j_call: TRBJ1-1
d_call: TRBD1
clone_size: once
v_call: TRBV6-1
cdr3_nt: TGTGCCAGCAGCCAACGACAGGGTGCTGAAGCTTTCTTT
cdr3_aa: CASSQRQGAEAFF

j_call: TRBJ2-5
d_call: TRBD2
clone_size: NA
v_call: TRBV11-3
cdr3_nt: TGTGCCAGCAGCGCCCGACTAGCGGGAGAAGAGACCCAGTACTTC
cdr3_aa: CASSARLAGEETQYF

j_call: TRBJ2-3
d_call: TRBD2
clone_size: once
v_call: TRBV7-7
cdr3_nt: TGTGCTAGCAGCCCCGGACTAGCGCGCACAGATACGCAGTATTTT
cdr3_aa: CASSPGLARTDTQYF

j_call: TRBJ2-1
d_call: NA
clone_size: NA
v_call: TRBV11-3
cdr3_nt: TGTGCCAGCAGTCTGGGAGGGGGGCACAATGAGCAGTTCTTC
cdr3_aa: CASSLGGGHNEQFF

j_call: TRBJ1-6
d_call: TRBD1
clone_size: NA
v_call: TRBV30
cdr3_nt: TGTGCCTCGAGCGGGACAGGGCTTGGTGTCTCGACCCTCCACTTT
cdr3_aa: CASSGTGLGVSTLHF

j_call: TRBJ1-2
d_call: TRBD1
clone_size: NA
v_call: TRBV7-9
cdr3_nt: TGTGCCAGCAGCTCGGCAGGGGGGGGCTACACCTTC
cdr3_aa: CASSSAGGGYTF

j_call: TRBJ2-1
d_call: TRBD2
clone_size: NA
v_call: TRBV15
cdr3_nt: TGTGCCACCAGCAGAGGTAATAGCGGGGGGTACAATGAGCAGTTCTTC
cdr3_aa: CATSRGNSGGYNEQFF

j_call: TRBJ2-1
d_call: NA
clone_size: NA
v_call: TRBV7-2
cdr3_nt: TGTGCCAGCAGCTCCAAAAGGGACTTCGATTACAATGAGCAGTTCTTC
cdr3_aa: CASSSKRDFDYNEQFF

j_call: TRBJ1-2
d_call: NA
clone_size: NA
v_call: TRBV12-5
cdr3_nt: TGTGCTAGTGGTTCCCTGGAGACGGCGGATGGCTACACCTTC
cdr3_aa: CASGSLETADGYTF

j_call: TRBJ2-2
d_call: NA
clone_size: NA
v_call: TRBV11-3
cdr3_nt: TGTGCCAGCAGCTTAGATCGGCGCGGGGAGCTGTTTTTT
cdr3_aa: CASSLDRRGELFF

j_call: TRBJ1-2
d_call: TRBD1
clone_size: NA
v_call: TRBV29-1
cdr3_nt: TGCAGCGTTGAAAGTCGACAGGGAGGTCAGGATGGCTACACCTTC
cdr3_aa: CSVESRQGGQDGYTF

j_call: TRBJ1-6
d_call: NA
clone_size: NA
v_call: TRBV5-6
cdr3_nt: TGTGCCAGCAGCTTGGCGGGGTTCCATAATTCACCCCTCCACTTT
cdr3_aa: CASSLAGFHNSPLHF

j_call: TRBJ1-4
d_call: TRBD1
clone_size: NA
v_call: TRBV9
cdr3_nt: TGTGCCAGCAGCTACACAGGGGCAACTAATGAAAAACTGTTTTTT
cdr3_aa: CASSYTGATNEKLFF

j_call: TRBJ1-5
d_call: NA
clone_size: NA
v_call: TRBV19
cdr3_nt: TGTGCCATAGTCGCCCCTTATAGCAATCAGCCCCAGCATTTT
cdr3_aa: CAIVAPYSNQPQHF

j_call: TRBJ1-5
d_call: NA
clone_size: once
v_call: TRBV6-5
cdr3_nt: TGTGCCAGCAGTGTTAAGGGGATGGGTAATCAGCCCCAGCATTTT
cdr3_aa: CASSVKGMGNQPQHF

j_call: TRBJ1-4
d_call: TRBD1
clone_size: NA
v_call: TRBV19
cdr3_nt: TGTGCCAGTAGTCTGGTGACAGGGGAAAAGGAAAAACTGTTTTTT
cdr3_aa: CASSLVTGEKEKLFF

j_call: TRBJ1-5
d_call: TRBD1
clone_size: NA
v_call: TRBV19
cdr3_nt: TGTGCCAGTACCCGGACAGGGCTACAGCCCCAGCATTTT
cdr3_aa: CASTRTGLQPQHF

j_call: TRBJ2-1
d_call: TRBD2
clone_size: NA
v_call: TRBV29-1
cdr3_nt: TGCAGCGTTGCCGGGAGGGCCGTCGATGAGCAGTTCTTC
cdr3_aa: CSVAGRAVDEQFF

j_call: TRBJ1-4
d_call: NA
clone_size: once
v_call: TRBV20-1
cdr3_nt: TGCAGTGCTAGCAGGGACGAAAAACTGTTTTTT
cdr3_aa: CSASRDEKLFF

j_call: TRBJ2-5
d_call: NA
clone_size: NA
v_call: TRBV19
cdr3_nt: TGTGCCAGTAGTATGGGAGGAAGAGGGGAGACCCAGTACTTC
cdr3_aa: CASSMGGRGETQYF

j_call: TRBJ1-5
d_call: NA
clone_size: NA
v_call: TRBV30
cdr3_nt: TGTGCCTGGAGTGTTGGGCATCAGCCCCAGCATTTT
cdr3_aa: CAWSVGHQPQHF

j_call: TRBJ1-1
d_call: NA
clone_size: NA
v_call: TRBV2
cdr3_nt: TGTGCCAGCAAAGTAGGGGTGAACACTGAAGCTTTCTTT
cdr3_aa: CASKVGVNTEAFF

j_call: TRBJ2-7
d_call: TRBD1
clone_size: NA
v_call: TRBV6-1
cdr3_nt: TGTGCCAGCGGAACAGGGGTCTCCTACGAGCAGTACTTC
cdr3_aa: CASGTGVSYEQYF

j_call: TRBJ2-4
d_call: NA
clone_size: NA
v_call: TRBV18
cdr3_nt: TGTGCCAGCTCACCTACAGGGATGGGTTTGGAAAACATTCAGTACTTC
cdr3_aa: CASSPTGMGLENIQYF

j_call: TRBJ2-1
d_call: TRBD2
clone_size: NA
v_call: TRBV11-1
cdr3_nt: TGTGCCAGCAGCTTCCTAGCGGGAGGGACCTACAATGAGCAGTTCTTC
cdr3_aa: CASSFLAGGTYNEQFF

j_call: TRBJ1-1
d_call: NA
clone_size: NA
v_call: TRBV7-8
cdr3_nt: TGTGCCAGCAGCTCCCGGCTGCAGAACACTGAAGCTTTCTTT
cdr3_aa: CASSSRLQNTEAFF

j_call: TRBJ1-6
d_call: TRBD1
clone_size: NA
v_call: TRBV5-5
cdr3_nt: TGTGCCAGCAGCCCCGGACAGGGAATTTCACCCCTCCACTTT
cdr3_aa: CASSPGQGISPLHF

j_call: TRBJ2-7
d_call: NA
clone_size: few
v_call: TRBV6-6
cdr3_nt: TGTGCCAGCAGTCGGAACACAGGGCTACACGAGCAGTACTTC
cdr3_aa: CASSRNTGLHEQYF

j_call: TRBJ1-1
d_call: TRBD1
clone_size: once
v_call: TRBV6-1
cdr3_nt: TGTGCCAGCATCATCAGGGGGCTCGGGACTAAAGCTTTCTTT
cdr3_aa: CASIIRGLGTKAFF

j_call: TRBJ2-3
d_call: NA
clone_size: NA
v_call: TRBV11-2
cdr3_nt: TGTGCCAGCAGCTTTAACCCCCCCCCGGATACGCAGTATTTT
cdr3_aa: CASSFNPPPDTQYF

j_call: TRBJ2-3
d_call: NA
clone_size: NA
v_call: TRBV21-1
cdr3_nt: TGTGCCAGCAGCTCCTTGGGGCAGTGCACAGATACGCAGTATTTT
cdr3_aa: CASSSLGQCTDTQYF

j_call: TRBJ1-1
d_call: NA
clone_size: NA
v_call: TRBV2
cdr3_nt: TGTGCCAGCAGTCAGACCATGAACACTGAAGCTTTCTTT
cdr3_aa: CASSQTMNTEAFF

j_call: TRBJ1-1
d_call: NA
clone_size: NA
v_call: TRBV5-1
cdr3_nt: TGCGCCAGCAGCTTTAATGGCCTTACCCCGACTGAAGCTTTCTTT
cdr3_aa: CASSFNGLTPTEAFF

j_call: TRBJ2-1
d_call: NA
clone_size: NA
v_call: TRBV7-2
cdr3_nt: TGTGCCAGCAGCTTAGCCTTAAGGGATGAGCAGTTCTTC
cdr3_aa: CASSLALRDEQFF

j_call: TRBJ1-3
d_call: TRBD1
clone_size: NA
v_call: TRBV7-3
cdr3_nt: TGTGCCAGCAGCCTATCCCGGGACAGGGATAGGGACACCATATATTTT
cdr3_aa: CASSLSRDRDRDTIYF

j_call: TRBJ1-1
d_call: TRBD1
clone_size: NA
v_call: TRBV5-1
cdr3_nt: TGCGCCAGCAGTCCCACAGGGGGCGCGGGTTTCACTGAAGCTTTCTTT
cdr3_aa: CASSPTGGAGFTEAFF

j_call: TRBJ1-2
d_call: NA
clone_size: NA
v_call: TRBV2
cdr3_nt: TGTGCCAGCAGACAGGAGATAAACGGAGGCTACACCTTC
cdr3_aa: CASRQEINGGYTF

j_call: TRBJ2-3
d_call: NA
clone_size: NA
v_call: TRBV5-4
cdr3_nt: TGTGCCAGCAGCACTGGCGGGCCCGGGCGCAGAAGCACAGATACGCAGTATTTT
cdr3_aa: CASSTGGPGRRSTDTQYF

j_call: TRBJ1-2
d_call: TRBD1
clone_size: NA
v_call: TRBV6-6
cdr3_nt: TGTGCCAGCAGTTACCCCGGACAGGGCAACTATGGCTACACCTTC
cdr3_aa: CASSYPGQGNYGYTF

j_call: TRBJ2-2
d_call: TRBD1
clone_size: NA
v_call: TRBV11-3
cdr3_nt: TGTGCCAGCAGCCGGGGGACAGGGGGCGTGGCCGGGGAGCTGTTTTTT
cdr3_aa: CASSRGTGGVAGELFF